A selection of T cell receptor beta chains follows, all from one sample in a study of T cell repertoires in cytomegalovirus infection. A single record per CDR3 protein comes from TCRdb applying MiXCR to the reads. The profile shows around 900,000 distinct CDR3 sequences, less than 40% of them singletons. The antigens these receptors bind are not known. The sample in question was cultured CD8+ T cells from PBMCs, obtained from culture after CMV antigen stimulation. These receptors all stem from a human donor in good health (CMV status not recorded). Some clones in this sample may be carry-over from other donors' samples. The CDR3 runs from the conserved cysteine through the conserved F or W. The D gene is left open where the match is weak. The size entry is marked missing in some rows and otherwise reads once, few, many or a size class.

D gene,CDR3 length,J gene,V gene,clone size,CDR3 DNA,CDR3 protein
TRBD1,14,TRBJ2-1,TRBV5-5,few,TGTGCCAGCAGCTTGGAGACAGGGATCCATGAGCAGTTCTTC,CASSLETGIHEQFF
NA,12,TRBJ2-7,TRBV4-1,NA,TGCGCCAGCAGCCAAGGCCAACTCGAGCAGTACTTC,CASSQGQLEQYF
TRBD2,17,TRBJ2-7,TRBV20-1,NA,TGCAGTGCTAGACCTAGATACGGGGGGAGGGTTGTCCACGAGCAGTACTTC,CSARPRYGGRVVHEQYF
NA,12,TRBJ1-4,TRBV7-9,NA,TGTGCGACGGGGGGGCACAATGAAAAACTGTTTTTT,CATGGHNEKLFF
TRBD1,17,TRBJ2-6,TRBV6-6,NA,TGTGCCAGCAGTTATGGGACAGGGCTGATTGGGGCCAACGTCCTGACTTTC,CASSYGTGLIGANVLTF
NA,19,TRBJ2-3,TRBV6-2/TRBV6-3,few,TGTGCCAGCAGTTCGCCGATCAGTCGTTTACGCAGGGTCGCAGATACGCAGTATTTT,CASSSPISRLRRVADTQYF
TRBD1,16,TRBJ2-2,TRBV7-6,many,TGTGCCAGCAGTTCTGAGGCAGGGGGAATCACCGGGGAGCTGTTTTTT,CASSSEAGGITGELFF
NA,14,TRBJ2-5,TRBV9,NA,TGTGCCAGCAGCCGCCGGGACCCGGGAGAGACCCAGTACTTC,CASSRRDPGETQYF
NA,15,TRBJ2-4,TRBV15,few,TGTGCCACCAGCAGAGATTTAGGGGATGGAAACATTCAGTACTTC,CATSRDLGDGNIQYF
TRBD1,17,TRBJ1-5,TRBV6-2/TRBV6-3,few,TGTGCCAGCAGCCATCCAGGGGGCGGAGGGAGCAATCAGCCCCAGCATTTT,CASSHPGGGGSNQPQHF
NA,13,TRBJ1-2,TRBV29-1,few,TGCAGCGTTGAAGCAACAGGGAACTATGGCTACACCTTC,CSVEATGNYGYTF
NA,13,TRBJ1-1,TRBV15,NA,TGTGCCACCAGCCAATTGCGAAACACTGAAGCTTTCTTT,CATSQLRNTEAFF
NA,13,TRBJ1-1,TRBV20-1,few,TGCAGTGCCCTAGTTGGGGGTTACACTGAAGCTTTCTTT,CSALVGGYTEAFF
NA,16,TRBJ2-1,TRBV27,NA,TGTGCCAGCAGTTTAGAGATTATGAGGTTTGTTGATGAGCAGTTCTTC,CASSLEIMRFVDEQFF
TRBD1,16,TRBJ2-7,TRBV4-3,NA,TGCGCCAGCAGCCAAGAGGTGACAGGGGTTCCCTACGAGCAGTACTTC,CASSQEVTGVPYEQYF
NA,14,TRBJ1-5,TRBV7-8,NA,TGTGCCAGCAGCTTAGTTGCTAGCAATCAGCCCCAGCATTTT,CASSLVASNQPQHF
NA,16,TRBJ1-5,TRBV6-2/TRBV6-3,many,TGTGCCAGCAGCTCAAACAATATTCTTTCGGCTCAGCCCCAGCATTTT,CASSSNNILSAQPQHF
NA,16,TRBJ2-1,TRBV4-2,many,TGTGCCAGCAGCCAAGAATTGAGAGGGGTGAGATTTGAGCAGTTCTTC,CASSQELRGVRFEQFF
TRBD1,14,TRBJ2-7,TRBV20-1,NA,TGCAGTGCTTATAGGACAGGGGCTTCCTACGAGCAGTACTTC,CSAYRTGASYEQYF
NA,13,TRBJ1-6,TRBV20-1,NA,TGCGGTGCCGAGACCCCAGCCGCTTCACCCCTCCACTTT,CGAETPAASPLHF
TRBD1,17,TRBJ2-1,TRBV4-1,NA,TGCGCCAGCAGCCAAGCCGGACAGGCTAGCTCCTACAATGAGCAGTTCTTC,CASSQAGQASSYNEQFF
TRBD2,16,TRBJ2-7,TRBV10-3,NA,TGTGCCATCAGTCGCCCCGGGACTAGCGGGGGGTACGAGCAGTACTTC,CAISRPGTSGGYEQYF
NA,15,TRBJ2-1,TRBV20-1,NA,TGCAGTGCTACCACCCCTGCGGGGACCTACAATGAGCAGTTCTTC,CSATTPAGTYNEQFF
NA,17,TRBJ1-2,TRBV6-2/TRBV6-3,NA,TGTGCCAGCAGTTACTCGTTGTGGAGAACAGGGACGGGTGGCTACACCTTC,CASSYSLWRTGTGGYTF
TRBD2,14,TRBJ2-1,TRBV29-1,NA,TGCAGCGGATTAGCGGGGGGCCGATACAATGAGCAGTTCTTC,CSGLAGGRYNEQFF
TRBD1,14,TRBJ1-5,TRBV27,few,TGTGCCAGCAGTTTCGACAGGGTCACTCAGCCCCAGCATTTT,CASSFDRVTQPQHF
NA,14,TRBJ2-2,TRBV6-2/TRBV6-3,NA,TGTGCCAGCAGTCCCTCGAAGGAGCACGGGGAGCTGTTTTTT,CASSPSKEHGELFF
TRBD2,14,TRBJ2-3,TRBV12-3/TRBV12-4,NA,TGTGCCAGCAGTTCACTAGCGGCAACAGATACGCAGTATTTT,CASSSLAATDTQYF
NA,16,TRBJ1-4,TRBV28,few,TGTGCCAGCAGTCCCGAAGGGGCCTTTATTAATGAAAAACTGTTTTTT,CASSPEGAFINEKLFF
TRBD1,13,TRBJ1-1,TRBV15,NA,TGTGCCACCGGAAGGGGGCCGAACACTGAAGCTTTCTTT,CATGRGPNTEAFF
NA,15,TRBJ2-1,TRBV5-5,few,TGTGCCAGCAGCTTCGTTCCTGCAGACTACAATGAGCAGTTCTTC,CASSFVPADYNEQFF
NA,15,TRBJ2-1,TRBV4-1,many,TGCGCCAGCAGCCATTTTGGGGTCACCGGCAATGAGCAGTTCTTC,CASSHFGVTGNEQFF
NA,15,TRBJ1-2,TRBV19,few,TGTGCCAGTAGTACCTCTTCAGGCCCTTTCGGTGGCTACACCTTC,CASSTSSGPFGGYTF
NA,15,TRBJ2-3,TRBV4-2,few,TGTGCCAGCAGCCAACGCGGTATCGCCACAGATACGCAGTATTTT,CASSQRGIATDTQYF
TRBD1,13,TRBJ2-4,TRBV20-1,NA,TGCAGTGTTCGGGACAGGGGTAAAAACATTCAGTACTTC,CSVRDRGKNIQYF
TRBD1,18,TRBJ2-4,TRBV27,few,TGTGCCAGCAGTTTCCGAGACAGGGGATACTTGGCCAAAAACATTCAGTACTTC,CASSFRDRGYLAKNIQYF
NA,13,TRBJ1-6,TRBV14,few,TGTGCCAGCAGCCAAGATGCCAGACAACCCCTCCACTTT,CASSQDARQPLHF
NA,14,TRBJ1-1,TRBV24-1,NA,TGTGCCACCAGTGGGGGGGCAAGGAACACTGAAGCTTTCTTT,CATSGGARNTEAFF
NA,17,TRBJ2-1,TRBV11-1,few,TGTGCCAGCAGCCCGCAGGTCCGCCGGCGCCTCTACAATGAGCAGTTCTTC,CASSPQVRRRLYNEQFF